The present entry profiles one TCR beta chain with its context. The data originate from a study of T cell responses to AZD1222 COVID-19 vaccine. The trim removed 3 bases at V and 1 base at J, leaving 8 bases unmatched. CDR1 is SGHNT, CDR2 YYREEE, per germline (reference sequence). The CDR3 has 16 amino acids. Assay used: immunoSEQ multiplex PCR; TCRdb lists only in-frame clones, some missing. The data contain around 46,000 clones, 70% to 90% of them singletons. This clonotype was sampled from an adult who received the AZD1222 COVID-19 vaccine. This specimen consisted of peripheral blood, obtained 28 days after the second AZD1222 dose. The rearrangement joins TRBV5-4 to TRBJ2-7; the match to TRBD1 covers 9 bases. The CDR3, as DNA: TGTGCCAGCAGCTCGGGGGGACAGGGCTCTTCCTACGAGCAGTACTTC. Translation: CASSSGGQGSSYEQYF.